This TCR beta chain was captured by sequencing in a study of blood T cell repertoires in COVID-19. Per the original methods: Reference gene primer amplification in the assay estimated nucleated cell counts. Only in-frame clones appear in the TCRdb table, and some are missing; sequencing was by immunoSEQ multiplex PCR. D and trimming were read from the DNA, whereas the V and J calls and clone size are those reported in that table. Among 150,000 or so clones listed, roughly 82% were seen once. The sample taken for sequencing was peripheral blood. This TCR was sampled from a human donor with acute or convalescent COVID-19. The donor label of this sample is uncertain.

In DNA, the CDR3 is TGTGCCAGCAGTGCGACAGGGCCTGGCTACACCTTC. Protein sequence: CASSATGPGYTF. V usage is TRBV25-1 and J usage is TRBJ1-2; TRBD1 matches at 7 bases. Per germline, CDR1 MGHDK and CDR2 SYGVNS. The V and J ends lost 4 bases and 7 bases, in that order; junction bases with no gene match: 3. There are 12 residues in the CDR3.